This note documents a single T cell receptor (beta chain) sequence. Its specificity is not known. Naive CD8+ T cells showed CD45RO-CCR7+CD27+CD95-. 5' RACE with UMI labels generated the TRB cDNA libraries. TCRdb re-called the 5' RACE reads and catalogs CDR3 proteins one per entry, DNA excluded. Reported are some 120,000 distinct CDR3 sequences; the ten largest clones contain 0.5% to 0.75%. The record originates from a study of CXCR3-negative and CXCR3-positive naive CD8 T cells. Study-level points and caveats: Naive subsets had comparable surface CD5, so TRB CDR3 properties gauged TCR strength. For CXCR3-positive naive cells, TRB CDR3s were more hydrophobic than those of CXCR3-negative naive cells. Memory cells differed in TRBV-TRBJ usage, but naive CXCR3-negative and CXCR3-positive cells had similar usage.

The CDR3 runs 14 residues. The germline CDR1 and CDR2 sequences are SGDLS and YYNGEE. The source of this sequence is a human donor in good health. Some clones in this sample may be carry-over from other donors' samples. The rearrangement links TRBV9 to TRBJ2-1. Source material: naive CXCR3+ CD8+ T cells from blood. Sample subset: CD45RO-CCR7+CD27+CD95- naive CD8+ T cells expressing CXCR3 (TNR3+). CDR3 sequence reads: CASSVDSPYNEQFF.